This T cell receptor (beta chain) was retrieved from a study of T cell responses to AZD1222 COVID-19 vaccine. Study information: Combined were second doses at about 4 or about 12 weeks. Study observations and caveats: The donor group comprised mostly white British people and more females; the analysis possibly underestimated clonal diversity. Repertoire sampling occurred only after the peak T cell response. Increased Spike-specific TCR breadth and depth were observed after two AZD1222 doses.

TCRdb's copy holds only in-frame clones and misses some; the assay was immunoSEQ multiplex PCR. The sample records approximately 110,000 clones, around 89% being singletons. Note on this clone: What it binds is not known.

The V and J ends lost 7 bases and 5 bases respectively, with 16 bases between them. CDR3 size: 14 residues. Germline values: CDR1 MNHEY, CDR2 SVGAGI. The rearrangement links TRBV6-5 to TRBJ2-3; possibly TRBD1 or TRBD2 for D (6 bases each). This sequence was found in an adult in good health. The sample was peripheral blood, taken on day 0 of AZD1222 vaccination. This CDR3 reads CASKGGQVIDTQYF. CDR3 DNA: TGTGCCAGCAAGGGGGGCCAAGTTATAGATACGCAGTATTTT.